The clone carrying this T cell receptor (beta chain) was counted a few times. The antigen remains unidentified. Sampling of bone marrow took place during active disease in every patient. The data were taken from a study of read filtering for tumor transcriptome and immune sequencing. Across the whole study: Revised staging placed about 8 patients in R-ISS I, 15 to 20 in II, 6 or 7 in III. Study results and caveats: Dropping single-read clonotypes raised IR-seq and RNA-seq shared-clonotype correlation.

This library used 300 to 500 ng RNA and molecular barcoded adaptors spanning alpha/delta and beta/gamma chains. TCRdb reprocessed the reads via MiXCR and lists one record per CDR3 protein. This sample has about 23,000 distinct CDR3 sequences; roughly an eighth occur once, and the top ten carry more than 50%. The sequencing sample was made of a population of CD138-negative cells sorted from bone marrow. This clonotype was obtained from a donor over 35 with multiple myeloma.

The CDR3 sequence: CASGRTPSYNEQFF. For the CDR3, the DNA is TGTGCCAGCGGGAGGACGCCCTCCTACAATGAGCAGTTCTTC. This chain joins TRBV6-5 and TRBJ2-1; weak D call: TRBD2 (6 bases). The V and J ends lost 8 bases and 0 bases respectively, with 11 bases between them. CDR3 length equals 14 residues. CDR1 MNHEY and CDR2 SVGAGI come from the germline V gene.